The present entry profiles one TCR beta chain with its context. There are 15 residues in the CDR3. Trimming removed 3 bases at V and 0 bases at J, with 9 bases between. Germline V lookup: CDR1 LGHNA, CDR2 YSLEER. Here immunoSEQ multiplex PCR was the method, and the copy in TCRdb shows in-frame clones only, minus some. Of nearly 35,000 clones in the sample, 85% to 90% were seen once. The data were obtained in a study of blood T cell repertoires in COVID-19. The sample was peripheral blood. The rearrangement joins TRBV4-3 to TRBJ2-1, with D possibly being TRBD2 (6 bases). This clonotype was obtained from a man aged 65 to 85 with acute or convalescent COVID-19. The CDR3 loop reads CASSQWEASYNEQFF. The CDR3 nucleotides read TGCGCCAGCAGCCAGTGGGAGGCCTCCTACAATGAGCAGTTCTTC.